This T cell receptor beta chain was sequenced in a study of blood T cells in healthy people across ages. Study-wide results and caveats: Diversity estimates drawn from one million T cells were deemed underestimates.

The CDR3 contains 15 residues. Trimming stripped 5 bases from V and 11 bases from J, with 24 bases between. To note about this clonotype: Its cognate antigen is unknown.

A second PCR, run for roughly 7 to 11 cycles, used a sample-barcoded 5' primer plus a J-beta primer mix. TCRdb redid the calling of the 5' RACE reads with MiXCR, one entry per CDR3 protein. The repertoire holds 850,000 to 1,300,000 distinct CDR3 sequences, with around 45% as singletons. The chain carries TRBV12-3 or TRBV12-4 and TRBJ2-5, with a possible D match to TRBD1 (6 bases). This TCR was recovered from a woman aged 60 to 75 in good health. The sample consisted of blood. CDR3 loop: CASSPQGSPEDEQYF. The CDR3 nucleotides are TGTGCCAGCAGTCCTCAGGGGAGCCCTGAGGATGAGCAGTACTTC.